The 2 T cell receptor beta chains in this list originate from one sample, sequenced in a study of blood T cells in healthy people across ages. Primers used in a second PCR of roughly 6 to 12 cycles were a sample-barcoded 5' primer and a J-beta primer mix. TCRdb re-derived calls from the 5' RACE reads in MiXCR, one entry per CDR3 protein. Of over a million distinct CDR3 sequences in the sample, around 42% were seen once. Sequencing was performed on blood. Every receptor here comes from a woman under 30 in good health.

The chain has TRBV5-6 and TRBJ2-3, with TRBD2 matching over 7 bases. The CDR3 has 16 residues. V lost 1 base and J lost 7; bases outside the gene matches: 12. Germline V CDR1 and CDR2: SGHDT, YYEEEE. CDR3 in amino acids: CASSLYGSREQYTQYF. The CDR3 nucleotides read TGTGCCAGCAGCTTGTACGGTTCGCGGGAGCAATATACGCAGTATTTT.

The CDR3 spells CASSEMMISEAFF. CDR3 nucleotides: TGCGCCAGCAGTGAGATGATGATCTCTGAAGCTTTCTTT. The V call is TRBV10-2, the J call TRBJ1-1, with unresolved D. V was cut by 2 bases and J by 6 bases, with 10 bases left in between. This CDR3 has 13 residues. Germline lookup yields CDR1 WSHSY and CDR2 SAAADI.